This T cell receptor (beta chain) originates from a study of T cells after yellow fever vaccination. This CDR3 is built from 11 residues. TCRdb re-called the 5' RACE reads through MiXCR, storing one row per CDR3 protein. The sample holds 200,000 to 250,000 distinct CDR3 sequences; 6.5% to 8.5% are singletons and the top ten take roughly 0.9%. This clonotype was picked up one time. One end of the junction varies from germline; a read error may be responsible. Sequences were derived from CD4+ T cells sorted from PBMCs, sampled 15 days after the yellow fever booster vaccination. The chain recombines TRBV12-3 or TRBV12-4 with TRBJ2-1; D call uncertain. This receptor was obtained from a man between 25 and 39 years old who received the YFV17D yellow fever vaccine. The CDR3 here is CASSLIRKQIF. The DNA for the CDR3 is TGTGCCAGCAGTTTAATAAGGAAGCAGATCTTC.